The 7 T cell receptor beta chains given below trace back to one sample, sequenced in a study of blood T cell repertoires in COVID-19. TCRdb keeps only in-frame clones here, not all; method: immunoSEQ multiplex PCR. The table has roughly 280,000 clones, over 80% seen once; the top ten hold about 4.5%. The sequenced material came from peripheral blood. Receptor source: a man in his sixties who had recovered from COVID-19.

CDR3 nucleotide sequence: TGTGCCATCAGTGTGGCAGGGCGGACCCGAGGACAAGAGACCCAGTACTTC. Translation gives CAISVAGRTRGQETQYF. This sequence joins TRBV10-3 and TRBJ2-5, with TRBD1 as a possible D gene (5 bases). The CDR3 contains 17 residues. The V gene's germline CDR1 is ENHRY and CDR2 SYGVKD. V lost 4 bases, J lost 2 bases, and 20 bases lay in between.

This clone was recorded only once. V is TRBV12-3 or TRBV12-4 and J is TRBJ2-1, with a tentative D call TRBD2 (5 bases). CDR3 length: 12 amino acids. Trimming removed 2 bases from V and 7 bases from J, with 6 bases in between. The CDR3 sequence: CASSLTGNEQFF. Written as DNA, the CDR3 is TGTGCCAGCAGTTTAACGGGGAATGAGCAGTTCTTC.

The chain employs TRBV6-6 and TRBJ2-7; no firm D call. This CDR3 is 11 amino acids long. Per germline, CDR1 MNHNY and CDR2 SVGAGI (reference sequence). Trimming pared 2 bases from V and 13 bases from J, leaving 12 bases between. The CDR3 spells CASSYEQSIYF. CDR3 coding DNA: TGTGCCAGCAGTTACGAACAGAGTATTTACTTC.

The V gene is TRBV5-1, the J gene TRBJ2-5; 7 bases line up with TRBD2. Trimming removed 2 bases from V and 4 bases from J; junction bases left unmatched: 8. The CDR3 has 15 amino acids. CDR1 and CDR2 (germline): SGHRS, YFSETQ. CDR3 in DNA: TGCGCCAGCAGCTTAACGTGGACTAGTGGAGAGACCCAGTACTTC. As protein: CASSLTWTSGETQYF. The full variable domain, its missing parts supplied by reference TRBV5-1 and TRBJ2-5, is KAGVTQTPRYLIKTRGQQVTLSCSPISGHRSVSWYQQTPGQGLQFLFEYFSETQRNKGNFPGRFSGRQFSNSRSEMNVSTLELGDSALYLCASSLTWTSGETQYFGPGTRLLVL.

The chain joins TRBV6-1 to TRBJ1-5; D is perhaps TRBD1 (5 bases). Germline CDR1 and CDR2: MNHNS and SASEGT. The CDR3 extends over 16 amino acids. Trimming removed 2 bases from V and 0 bases from J, with 11 bases in between. CDR3: CASSEFPGNSNQPQHF. The CDR3 coding sequence is TGTGCCAGCAGTGAATTTCCAGGGAATAGCAATCAGCCCCAGCATTTT.

The chain employs TRBV6-6 and TRBJ1-5, with D perhaps matching TRBD1 (5 bases). Trimming shortened V by 7 bases and J by 4 bases, and 11 bases separated the two germline ends. The CDR3 contains 13 residues. Germline lookup yields CDR1 MNHNY and CDR2 SVGAGI (reference sequence). This chain's CDR3 is CASNPRQNQPQHF. For the CDR3, the DNA is TGTGCCAGCAACCCACGACAGAATCAGCCCCAGCATTTT.

The count of this clone is one. V and J are TRBV11-3 and TRBJ1-1; TRBD1 might be the D (5 bases). Trimming shortened V by 0 bases and J by 0 bases, and 8 bases separated the two germline ends. Germline values: CDR1 SGHNT, CDR2 YENEEA. The CDR3 totals 15 residues. In nucleotides, the CDR3 is TGTGCCAGCAGCTTAGATTCAGGGATGAACACTGAAGCTTTCTTT. Its translation is CASSLDSGMNTEAFF.